These T cell receptor beta chains were read from a single sample in a study of blood T cells in healthy people across ages. TCRdb reprocessed the 5' RACE reads via MiXCR and lists one record per CDR3 protein. The sample carries 700,000 or so distinct CDR3 sequences, about a fifth recorded once. Sequenced material: blood. The receptors come from a man aged 70-80 years in good health. Both conserved end residues are part of each CDR3. Fields, in order: J gene, V gene, CDR3 protein.

TRBJ2-2 | TRBV11-3 | CASSLGLLANTGELFF
TRBJ1-1 | TRBV20-1 | CSARKDRGLDTEAFF
TRBJ2-7 | TRBV7-9 | CASSTGDRSYEQYF
- | TRBV10-2 | CASSDATGGAYEQYF
TRBJ2-3 | TRBV11-2 | CASGRGGTDTQYF
TRBJ1-4 | TRBV10-3 | CAISDLGIEKLFF
TRBJ2-1 | TRBV12-3/TRBV12-4 | CASSPLQGHEQFF
TRBJ2-3 | TRBV2 | CASSEGGTHDTQYF
TRBJ1-2 | TRBV21-1 | CASSPRWGLYDYGYTF
TRBJ2-1 | TRBV20-1 | CSARASGGVYNEQFF
TRBJ2-3 | TRBV12-3/TRBV12-4 | CASRLAGGPDTQYF
TRBJ1-3 | TRBV9 | CASSVDENTIYF
TRBJ2-1 | TRBV18 | CASSPPASTPLYNEQFF
TRBJ2-7 | TRBV6-2/TRBV6-3 | CASSPTGGRREQYF
TRBJ1-2 | TRBV12-3/TRBV12-4 | CASSSSGFHTNYGYTF
TRBJ1-4 | TRBV20-1 | CSASRQGAGFEKLFF
TRBJ2-1 | TRBV12-3/TRBV12-4 | CASSPRRSGGDEQFF
TRBJ1-2 | TRBV20-1 | CSARVVGNYGYTF
TRBJ2-3 | TRBV7-2 | CASSFPLGAGQGSADTQYF
TRBJ2-7 | TRBV10-2 | CASSEGLEVIYEQYF
- | TRBV6-6 | CASSLDRDYYEQYF
TRBJ2-1 | TRBV11-1 | CASSDTGVAGPYNEQFF
TRBJ2-1 | TRBV7-9 | CASSIGQGSYNEQFF
TRBJ1-2 | TRBV7-9 | CASSSRQGVYF
TRBJ2-3 | TRBV21-1 | CASSKVPGSTDTQYF
TRBJ1-4 | TRBV5-5 | CASGSDLTNEKLFF
TRBJ2-5 | TRBV11-2 | CASSLPPGSGFGETQYF
TRBJ2-7 | TRBV10-3 | CAITGQGGGEQYF
TRBJ2-5 | TRBV20-1 | CSASLVETRYF
TRBJ1-4 | TRBV5-1 | CASSLGQTSNEKLFF